The clone carrying this T cell receptor beta chain was recorded many times. This record comes from a study of read filtering for tumor transcriptome and immune sequencing. About the research overall: Revised staging placed roughly 8 patients in R-ISS I, 15 to 20 in II, 6 or 7 in III.

The trim removed 5 bases at V and 6 bases at J, leaving 6 bases unmatched. Germline values: CDR1 SGHKS, CDR2 YYEKEE (reference sequence). The CDR3 extends over 13 amino acids. From approximately 430 ng of RNA, a library with molecular barcoded alpha/delta and beta/gamma adaptors was made. TCRdb re-analysed the reads in MiXCR, keeping a single row per CDR3 protein. The data contain tens of thousands of distinct CDR3 sequences, about 13% of them singletons. The genes are TRBV5-5 and TRBJ2-7; 9 positions match TRBD1. This TCR derives from a donor at least 40 years old with multiple myeloma. Sequencing was carried out using a population of CD138-negative cells sorted from bone marrow. The chain's CDR3 is CASRGQGSGEQYF. The CDR3 DNA follows: TGTGCCAGCAGGGGACAGGGTTCGGGCGAGCAGTACTTC.